The 29 T cell receptor beta chains below all came from one sample that was sequenced in a study of blood T cells in healthy people across ages. A second PCR, run for about 6 to 11 cycles, used a sample-barcoded 5' primer plus a J-beta primer mix. TCRdb itself ran the 5' RACE reads through MiXCR, one entry per CDR3 protein. The repertoire holds 850,000 to 1,300,000 distinct CDR3 sequences, with 35% to 55% as singletons. The sequenced sample was blood. These receptors came from a woman aged 55 to 70 in good health.

The chain has TRBV29-1 and TRBJ2-5; TRBD1 matches at 7 bases. V lost 7 bases and J lost 11; bases outside the gene matches: 19. CDR1 is SQVTM, CDR2 ANQGSEA, per germline. The CDR3 runs to 14 residues. The CDR3 nucleotides read TGCAGCGGAGGGAGACAGGGATTTTACAATGAGCAGTACTTC. Translating gives CSGGRQGFYNEQYF. Combining the CDR3 with reference TRBV29-1 and TRBJ2-5 gives the whole variable domain SAVISQKPSRDICQRGTSLTIQCQVDSQVTMMFWYRQQPGQSLTLIATANQGSEATYESGFVIDKFPISRPNLTFSTLTVSNMSPEDSSIYLCSGGRQGFYNEQYFGPGTRLLVL.

A remark on this clonotype: One end of the junction does not line up with germline, which may come from a read error. The CDR3 spells CASSNSGEQFF. In DNA form, the CDR3 reads TGTGCCTCCAGCAACTCAGGGGAGCAGTTCTTC. The chain couples TRBV15 to TRBJ2-1; perhaps TRBD1 as D (5 bases). This CDR3 has 11 residues. Germline V gene data show CDR1 as LNHNV and CDR2 as YYDKDF (reference sequence).

This sequence joins TRBV6-1 and TRBJ2-5; D gene ambiguous. V was clipped by 3 bases and J by 8 bases, with 7 bases between them. Germline CDR1 reads MNHNS; CDR2 reads SASEGT. The CDR3 runs 11 residues. CDR3 DNA sequence: TGTGCCAGCAGTGAGCCCGCTACCCAGTACTTC. Its translation is CASSEPATQYF.

The V and J genes are TRBV5-1 and TRBJ2-5; a possible D gene is TRBD2 (6 bases). TRBJ2-7 matches the DNA end more closely, so the J call is doubtful. This CDR3 comprises 15 residues. The germline V gene has CDR1 SGHRS and CDR2 YFSETQ. CDR3 sequence reads: CASSLDGGGWGEQYF. For the CDR3, the DNA is TGCGCCAGCAGCTTGGACGGGGGAGGCTGGGGCGAGCAGTACTTC.

Remarks on this clonotype: One end of the junction varies from germline; a read error may be responsible. The genes are TRBV5-1 and TRBJ1-1; D is unresolved. This CDR3 contains 15 residues. The germline V gene has CDR1 SGHRS and CDR2 YFSETQ. CDR3 residues: CASSAKSLGNAEAFF. In nucleotides, the CDR3 is TGCGCCAGCAGCGCAAAAAGTTTGGGGAACGCTGAAGCTTTCTTT.

The chain's CDR3 is CASSVRIGREGEQFF. CDR3 DNA sequence: TGTGCCAGCAGCGTAAGGATAGGGAGGGAGGGTGAGCAGTTCTTC. The chain links TRBV9 to TRBJ2-1; 7 bases are shared with TRBD2. With V trimmed by 1 base and J by 9 bases, 10 bases remained unmatched. This CDR3 spans 15 amino acids. CDR1 is SGDLS and CDR2 is YYNGEE in the germline V gene. Combining the CDR3 with reference TRBV9 and TRBJ2-1 gives the whole variable domain DSGVTQTPKHLITATGQRVTLRCSPRSGDLSVYWYQQSLDQGLQFLIQYYNGEERAKGNILERFSAQQFPDLHSELNLSSLELGDSALYFCASSVRIGREGEQFFGPGTRLTVL.

The chain joins TRBV3-1 to TRBJ2-5, with 8 bases matching TRBD2. The better agreement between TRBJ2-7 and the DNA end casts doubt on the J call. This CDR3 comprises 15 residues. Germline assignment: CDR1 LGHDT and CDR2 YNNKEL (reference sequence). This CDR3 is CASRESGRTTYEQYF. Written as DNA, the CDR3 is TGTGCCAGCAGAGAAAGCGGGAGAACTACCTACGAGCAGTACTTC.

The chain carries TRBV15 and TRBJ2-1; D possibly corresponds to TRBD1 (5 bases). Deletions cut 0 bases from V and 4 bases from J, with 10 bases between. The CDR3 runs 15 residues. CDR1 and CDR2 from the germline V gene are LNHNV and YYDKDF (reference sequence). CDR3 sequence (DNA): TGTGCCACCAGCAGAGATTCAGGGCCATACAATGAGCAGTTCTTC. It encodes CATSRDSGPYNEQFF.

The chain has TRBV6-5 and TRBJ1-1; D gene uncertain. The V gene lost 3 bases and the J gene lost 3 bases, with 8 bases spanning the gap. The CDR3 length is 13 residues. Germline V lookup: CDR1 MNHEY, CDR2 SVGAGI. In nucleotides, the CDR3 is TGTGCCAGCAGTTATGGTCTTTACACTGAAGCTTTCTTT. Translating gives CASSYGLYTEAFF.

Only a few counts were recorded for this clonotype. The J gene is TRBJ2-7, the V gene TRBV9, with D possibly being TRBD1 or TRBD2 (6 bases each). Gene TRBJ2-5 matches the end of the DNA better, so the J call may be wrong. Looked up from germline, CDR1 is SGDLS and CDR2 is YYNGEE. The CDR3 spans 16 residues. The CDR3 reads CASSAESLTGRETQYF. CDR3 DNA sequence: TGTGCCAGCAGCGCCGAGAGTCTTACAGGGAGGGAGACCCAGTACTTC.

This sequence joins TRBV9 and TRBJ2-1; 7 bases are a match to TRBD2. The CDR3 runs to 16 residues. Germline CDR1 and CDR2: SGDLS and YYNGEE. V lost 0 bases to trimming and J lost 10 bases; unmatched junction nucleotides: 13. CDR3 in DNA: TGTGCCAGCAGCGTAGTTGTGCTAGCGGCTGGGGGAGAGCAGTTCTTC. Its translation: CASSVVVLAAGGEQFF.

This sequence joins TRBV20-1 and TRBJ2-7; D might be TRBD1 (5 bases). Trimming left V 0 bases short and J 4 bases short, with 13 bases between. This CDR3 is 14 amino acids long. Germline loops: CDR1 DFQATT, CDR2 SNEGSKA (reference sequence). The CDR3 protein is CSARDREMAYEQYF. The CDR3 DNA reads TGCAGTGCTAGAGACAGGGAAATGGCTTACGAGCAGTACTTC.

The gene calls are TRBV6-5 and TRBJ2-5, with D perhaps matching TRBD2 (6 bases). CDR1 is MNHEY and CDR2 is SVGAGI in the germline V gene. With 2 bases removed from V and 5 bases from J, the gap between germline ends came to 15 bases. This CDR3 comprises 15 residues. The CDR3 nucleotides are TGTGCCAGCAGTTACGGGGGGACCCAAGGGGAGACCCAGTACTTC. Protein: CASSYGGTQGETQYF.

This clonotype was seen once. This sequence joins TRBV7-9 and TRBJ2-3, with D possibly matching TRBD1 (6 bases). CDR1 and CDR2 from the germline V gene are SEHNR and FQNEAQ (reference sequence). V gave up 5 bases and J gave up 3 bases, with 9 bases separating them. This CDR3 contains 13 residues. The CDR3 protein is CASSGGMTDTQYF. The CDR3 DNA sequence: TGTGCCAGCAGCGGGGGCATGACAGATACGCAGTATTTT.

V usage is TRBV6-5 and J usage is TRBJ2-7; TRBD2 might be the D (5 bases). The CDR3 length is 13 residues. Germline V CDR1 and CDR2: MNHEY, SVGAGI. The V and J ends lost 2 bases and 7 bases respectively, with 12 bases between them. The CDR3 region is CASSYGITGEQYF. The DNA of the CDR3 is TGTGCCAGCAGTTACGGGATTACGGGAGAGCAGTACTTC.

The rearrangement links TRBV5-1 to TRBJ1-2; D remains ambiguous. The CDR3 runs to 15 residues. V dropped 2 bases and J dropped 4 bases, with 15 bases sitting between them. CDR1 is SGHRS and CDR2 is YFSETQ in the germline V gene. The CDR3 DNA reads as TGCGCCAGCAGCTTAGGTGAGGGTTCGGGCTATGGCTACACCTTC. This encodes CASSLGEGSGYGYTF.

This sequence joins TRBV4-3 and TRBJ2-1, with 13 bases lining up with TRBD2. Germline CDR1 is LGHNA and CDR2 is YSLEER. V gave up 3 bases and J gave up 6 bases; unmatched junction bases: 2. This CDR3 region has 15 residues. This CDR3 reads CASSQRTSGSNEQFF. Here the CDR3 DNA reads TGCGCCAGCAGCCAGAGGACTAGCGGGAGCAATGAGCAGTTCTTC.

The CDR3 region has the DNA TGTGCCAGCAGCTTAGCCTTACTAGCGGGAGGTACCAAAAACATTCAGTACTTC. This codes for CASSLALLAGGTKNIQYF. This chain connects TRBV11-2 to TRBJ2-4, with 12 bases matching TRBD2. CDR3 length: 18 residues. Germline V CDR1 and CDR2: SGHAT, FQNNGV. The J segment lost 2 bases and the V segment lost 1 base, leaving 6 bases of the junction unmatched.

This clonotype came up a few times. The genes are TRBV20-1 and TRBJ2-7; D not resolved. Matching the DNA end better, TRBJ2-5 makes the J call doubtful. Germline values: CDR1 DFQATT, CDR2 SNEGSKA (reference sequence). The CDR3 sequence is 10 residues long. CDR3 in amino acids: CSARTETQYF. The DNA for the CDR3 is TGCAGTGCTAGAACGGAGACCCAGTACTTC.

The chain recombines TRBV29-1 with TRBJ2-7; D might be TRBD1 (6 bases). In germline, CDR1 is SQVTM, CDR2 ANQGSEA. The CDR3 loop spans 12 amino acids. The V and J ends lost 5 bases and 7 bases respectively, with 15 bases between them. The CDR3 region has the DNA TGCAGCGTTACCACCACAGGGAGAGAGCAGTACTTC. This translates into CSVTTTGREQYF.

The chain links TRBV20-1 to TRBJ2-1; 7 nucleotides match TRBD2. The length of the CDR3 is 12 residues. CDR1 is DFQATT and CDR2 is SNEGSKA in the germline V gene (reference sequence). With 7 bases clipped from V and 12 bases from J, the junction kept 12 bases outside the gene matches. The CDR3 DNA follows: TGCAGTGTCGCGGGAGCCCTAGCTCGGCAGTTCTTC. As protein: CSVAGALARQFF.

The chain links TRBV24-1 to TRBJ1-4, with a weak D call TRBD1 (5 bases). Trimming removed 4 bases at V and 7 bases at J, with 15 bases between. The germline CDR1 and CDR2 sequences are KGHDR and SFDVKD. This CDR3 spans 15 amino acids. CDR3 bases: TGTGCCACCAGTGACCCCCAGGGCGGGGGTGAAAAACTGTTTTTT. Amino acids: CATSDPQGGGEKLFF.

In this sample, this clonotype turned up a few times. The genes are TRBV20-1 and TRBJ2-6; TRBD1 matches at 11 bases. CDR3 length: 17 residues. Germline lookup yields CDR1 DFQATT and CDR2 SNEGSKA (reference sequence). The ends lost 5 bases at V and 0 bases at J; junction bases unmatched: 6. The CDR3 loop reads CSASLGTGGSGANVLTF. The CDR3 DNA sequence: TGCAGTGCTTCTCTGGGGACAGGGGGCTCTGGGGCCAACGTCCTGACTTTC.

The chain has TRBV20-1 and TRBJ2-3; D ambiguous. The CDR3 is made up of 12 amino acids. The germline gives CDR1 DFQATT, CDR2 SNEGSKA (reference sequence). V was pared by 2 bases and J by 5 bases, with 8 bases between. The CDR3 reads CSARSSGDTQYF. In DNA, the CDR3 is TGCAGTGCTAGAAGTAGTGGAGATACGCAGTATTTT.

Comment on this clonotype: A much larger clone differs by one base, so this may be a read error. The chain recombines TRBV20-1 with TRBJ2-3; 7 bases are a match to TRBD1. The CDR3 consists of 13 residues. Germline V lookup: CDR1 DFQATT, CDR2 SNEGSKA (reference sequence). The V segment lost 2 bases and the J segment 1 base; nucleotides outside the gene matches: 0. CDR3 sequence reads: CSARQGGTDTQYF. The DNA of the CDR3 is TGCAGTGCTAGACAGGGGGGCACAGATACGCAGTATTTT.

This clonotype was observed a few times. V usage is TRBV27 and J usage is TRBJ1-2; perhaps TRBD1 as D (6 bases). The CDR3 contains 14 residues. From germline, CDR1 is MNHEY and CDR2 SMNVEV (reference sequence). V was pared by 6 bases and J by 8 bases, with 19 bases between. The CDR3 DNA reads as TGTGCCAGCAGCCGCCCGGGGGCGCAGGGAGGCTACACCTTC. This encodes CASSRPGAQGGYTF.

With regard to this clonotype: A clone one base away is much larger, so this may be a read error. J is TRBJ2-1 and V is TRBV29-1; no clear D. The J call may be mistaken, given a closer DNA end match to TRBJ2-7. The V gene's germline CDR1 is SQVTM and CDR2 ANQGSEA. This CDR3 has 10 residues. CDR3 region: CSVANNEQYF. CDR3 DNA sequence: TGCAGCGTTGCGAACAATGAGCAGTACTTC.

The chain links TRBV15 to TRBJ2-1, with no clear D. This CDR3 region has 15 residues. From germline, CDR1 is LNHNV and CDR2 YYDKDF (reference sequence). V lost 8 bases, J lost 9 bases, and 23 bases lay in between. The CDR3 region is CATRPRQVGWGEQFF. CDR3 nucleotides: TGTGCCACCCGGCCTAGGCAGGTAGGGTGGGGTGAGCAGTTCTTC. Full variable domain (rest looked up from reference TRBV15 and TRBJ2-1): DAMVIQNPRYQVTQFGKPVTLSCSQTLNHNVMYWYQQKSSQAPKLLFHYYDKDFNNEADTPDNFQSRRPNTSFCFLDIRSPGLGDTAMYLCATRPRQVGWGEQFFGPGTRLTVL.

A few counts support this clonotype. V and J are TRBV20-1 and TRBJ2-4; TRBD1 might be the D (5 bases). Near its end, the DNA agrees better with TRBJ2-5, so the J call may be wrong. Germline lookup yields CDR1 DFQATT and CDR2 SNEGSKA (reference sequence). This CDR3 has 14 residues. Here the CDR3 DNA reads TGCAGTGCTAGATTCGGGCAGGGCGGTGAGACCCAGTACTTC. Translated, it gives CSARFGQGGETQYF.